This TCR beta chain was observed in a study of cytomegalovirus exposure and HLA in healthy donors. The study's findings and limits: Being productive about 90% or about 30% of the time was typical of most TCR beta V segments in an earlier analysis.

Of note for this clone: Its antigen remains unidentified.

With 10 bases removed from V and 2 bases from J, the gap between germline ends came to 15 bases. This CDR3 is built from 13 residues. Germline loops: CDR1 MDHEN, CDR2 SYDVKM. Researchers ran the PCR with 60 Vbeta and 13 Jbeta primers. Assay used: immunoSEQ multiplex PCR; TCRdb lists only in-frame clones, some missing. This table has 150,000 to 200,000 clones, about four fifths appearing once. The TCR was taken from a woman aged 18-30 years in good health and CMV-seronegative. Material for sequencing was PBMCs. The chain couples TRBV28 to TRBJ2-7; D might be TRBD1 (6 bases). The CDR3 region has the DNA TGTGCCACCTTGGACAGCCTGGCCTACGAGCAGTACTTC. Its translation is CATLDSLAYEQYF.